What follows are 13 T cell receptor beta chains derived from one specimen sequenced in a study of CD8+CD57+ T cells in acquired aplastic anemia. Investigators profiled TCR beta VDJ and CDR3 from genomic DNA template. Each CDR3 protein is one row after TCRdb ran MiXCR on the reads. This table has 150,000 to 200,000 distinct CDR3 sequences, roughly three fifths appearing once. The authors sequenced patients whose flow cytometry had shown CD8+CD57+ cell expansion. Sequencing was carried out using sorted CD4+, CD8+, or CD8+CD57+ T cells (not recorded which) from PBMCs. These receptors were collected from a human donor with aplastic anemia.

The chain employs TRBV12-3 or TRBV12-4 and TRBJ1-6; 8 nucleotides line up with TRBD1. V lost 6 bases to trimming and J lost 7 bases; unmatched junction nucleotides: 5. This CDR3 has 14 residues. The CDR3 coding sequence is TGTGCCAGCAGCCACACAGGGGGGAATTCACCCCTCCACTTT. Residues: CASSHTGGNSPLHF.

This clonotype was detected many times. V and J are TRBV19 and TRBJ2-2, with 10 positions matching TRBD1. Looked up from germline, CDR1 is LNHDA and CDR2 is SQIVND (reference sequence). The CDR3 is 15 amino acids. Trimming removed 5 bases from V and 11 bases from J; junction bases left unmatched: 11. CDR3 amino acids: CASSVDRGRVGELFF. As DNA, the CDR3 is TGTGCCAGTAGTGTCGACAGGGGGCGTGTCGGAGAGCTGTTTTTT.

This chain links TRBV5-1 with TRBJ2-7; 8 bases match TRBD1. The germline CDR1 and CDR2 sequences are SGHRS and YFSETQ. V lost 2 bases, J lost 2 bases, and 3 bases stayed unmatched. CDR3 length equals 14 residues. CDR3 residues: CASSFDRGAYEQYF. The CDR3 bases are TGCGCCAGCAGCTTTGACAGGGGAGCCTACGAGCAGTACTTC. Filled out from reference TRBV5-1 and TRBJ2-7, the complete variable domain reads KAGVTQTPRYLIKTRGQQVTLSCSPISGHRSVSWYQQTPGQGLQFLFEYFSETQRNKGNFPGRFSGRQFSNSRSEMNVSTLELGDSALYLCASSFDRGAYEQYFGPGTRLTVT.

This clonotype showed up many times. The chain is built from TRBV11-2 and TRBJ1-1; D is uncertain. Germline V lookup: CDR1 SGHAT, CDR2 FQNNGV. V was shortened by 0 bases and J by 1 base, with 18 bases between the two germline ends. CDR3 length equals 18 residues. In nucleotides, the CDR3 is TGTGCCAGCAGCTTAGATGGGAGGGCTATACTCCGGAACACTGAAGCTTTCTTT. Translated, it gives CASSLDGRAILRNTEAFF.

This clonotype was counted once. The V and J genes are TRBV14 and TRBJ1-1; D is possibly TRBD1 (5 bases). This CDR3 spans 15 amino acids. The germline V and J ends were trimmed by 1 base and 3 bases, with 12 bases remaining between them. In germline, CDR1 is SGHDN, CDR2 FVKESK. This CDR3 is CASSQAGLWYTEAFF. The CDR3 DNA reads TGTGCCAGCAGCCAAGCAGGGTTATGGTACACTGAAGCTTTCTTT.

This clonotype was counted a single time. V is TRBV5-4 and J is TRBJ2-7; D possibly matches TRBD1 or TRBD2 (5 bases each). Trimming stripped 0 bases from V and 1 base from J, with 8 bases between. Germline CDR1 and CDR2: SGHNT and YYREEE (reference sequence). The CDR3 sequence is 14 residues long. In DNA, the CDR3 is TGTGCCAGCAGCTTGGTGGGGACGTCCTACGAGCAGTACTTC. Its translation is CASSLVGTSYEQYF.

As concerns this clonotype: Relative to the germline gene, one junction end is altered; a read error may explain this. The chain has TRBV10-3 and TRBJ1-1; D possibly corresponds to TRBD1 (6 bases). The CDR3 totals 12 residues. Germline CDR1 and CDR2: ENHRY and SYGVKD. The DNA for the CDR3 is TGTGCCAGCAGTGTGACGGCGGGGGCCGGGTACTTT. This codes for CASSVTAGAGYF.

This chain links TRBV5-5 with TRBJ2-3, with D perhaps TRBD2 (6 bases). CDR1 is SGHKS and CDR2 is YYEKEE in the germline V gene (reference sequence). The CDR3 has 14 residues. V was cut by 4 bases and J by 6 bases, with 15 bases left in between. CDR3 protein: CASSPSLGGDTQYF. As DNA, the CDR3 is TGTGCCAGCAGCCCTAGCCTTGGGGGGGATACGCAGTATTTT.

The genes are TRBV7-9 and TRBJ1-1; the match to TRBD1 covers 9 bases. Germline CDR1 reads SEHNR; CDR2 reads FQNEAQ (reference sequence). The CDR3 totals 13 residues. V dropped 5 bases and J dropped 7; count of bases not matched to a gene: 5. The CDR3 DNA follows: TGTGCCAGCAGCCTAACGACAGGGGGTGAAGCTTTCTTT. Residues: CASSLTTGGEAFF.

The chain uses TRBV5-1 and TRBJ2-5, with 11 nucleotides matching TRBD2. The CDR3 has 16 amino acids. V lost 5 bases, J lost 5 bases, and 11 bases stayed unmatched. The germline gives CDR1 SGHRS, CDR2 YFSETQ. Here the CDR3 reads CASSPQTSGSAETQYF. The CDR3, as DNA: TGCGCCAGCAGTCCTCAAACTAGCGGGAGTGCGGAGACCCAGTACTTC.

In its sample, this clonotype was seen once. This sequence joins TRBV7-8 and TRBJ2-1; TRBD2 agrees at 14 bases. J was trimmed by 9 bases and V by 6 bases; bases with no gene match: 10. The CDR3 contains 16 residues. Germline assignment: CDR1 SGHVS and CDR2 FQNEAQ. Written as DNA, the CDR3 is TGTGCCAGCAGTTATCGACTAGCGGGGGGGCTCTCTGAGCAGTTCTTC. Translation gives CASSYRLAGGLSEQFF.

The sample holds many counts of this clonotype. The CDR3 reads CASSPYRETGGEAFF. The DNA of the CDR3 is TGTGCCAGCAGCCCTTACCGCGAGACAGGCGGTGAAGCTTTCTTT. This chain connects TRBV13 to TRBJ1-1, with TRBD1 as a possible D gene (6 bases). Germline V gives CDR1 PRHDT, CDR2 FYEKMQ (reference sequence). The CDR3 is made up of 15 amino acids. Trimming removed 5 bases at V and 7 bases at J, with 20 bases between.

V and J are TRBV20-1 and TRBJ2-7; possible D gene TRBD2, 5 bases. Germline CDR1 is DFQATT and CDR2 is SNEGSKA (reference sequence). The germline V and J ends were trimmed by 5 bases and 3 bases, with 14 bases remaining between them. This CDR3 is built from 13 residues. CDR3 residues: CSARRSGNYEQYF. CDR3 sequence (DNA): TGCAGTGCTCGGAGGTCGGGCAACTACGAGCAGTACTTC.